This TCR beta chain is from a study of CD8+CD57+ T cells in acquired aplastic anemia. Study in general: Mean yield of DNA from sorted CD4+ and CD8+ cells was approximately 3 ug. The study, taken as a whole, reports: Levels of CD8+ Simpson's diversity were not significantly distinct in patients versus controls. Patients and controls shared nearly 30 CD8+ CDR3 sequences, highly expressed in patients.

Only a few counts were recorded for this clonotype. What it recognizes is unknown. At one of its ends the junction is not consistent with the germline gene, which may arise from a read error. It was genomic DNA that served as the template for profiling TCR beta VDJ and CDR3. Each CDR3 protein is one row after TCRdb ran MiXCR on the reads. The sample yields 400,000 to 450,000 distinct CDR3 sequences, around 68% seen once. CDR1 is MGHDK, CDR2 SYGVNS, per germline. The CDR3 consists of 12 residues. This chain connects TRBV25-1 to TRBJ1-2, with 7 positions matching TRBD1. Sequences were obtained from sorted CD4+, CD8+, or CD8+CD57+ T cells (not recorded which) from PBMCs. This TCR derives from a human donor in good health, serving as a control. The CDR3 here is CASRQGAYGYTF. CDR3 nucleotide sequence: TGCGCCAGCAGACAGGGAGCCTATGGCTACACCTTC.